The 26 T cell receptor beta chains in this list originate from one sample, sequenced in a study of T cells after posttransplantation cyclophosphamide. Some clones are missing from TCRdb's copy, which holds only in-frame ones; the method was immunoSEQ multiplex PCR. The sample yields about 22,000 clones, 80% to 90% seen once. Control samples came 1 year after myeloablative marrow transplants with methotrexate plus calcineurin inhibitor. The sequencing here drew on PBMCs, taken after an allogeneic stem cell transplant with a calcineurin inhibitor and methotrexate. Receptors were obtained from a female patient in her fifties who received an allogeneic stem cell transplant from an unrelated donor, was CMV-positive, and had chronic GVHD only. The graft donor may account for some of the T cells.

A few counts support this clone. The V call is TRBV19, the J call TRBJ2-7; 10 nucleotides align to TRBD1. V trimming: 3 bases; J trimming: 6 bases; junction bases outside the gene matches: 5. Looked up from germline, CDR1 is LNHDA and CDR2 is SQIVND (reference sequence). The CDR3 extends over 14 amino acids. In DNA form, the CDR3 reads TGTGCCAGTAGTATCCTGGGACAGGGGACCGAGCAGTACTTC. Protein sequence: CASSILGQGTEQYF.

The genes are TRBV7-2 and TRBJ2-7, with a weak D call TRBD2 (7 bases). In germline, CDR1 is SGHTA, CDR2 FQGNSA. The V end was cut by 0 bases, the J end by 1 base, with 13 bases between. The CDR3 is made up of 16 amino acids. The CDR3: CASSLAGGRGSYEQYF. The CDR3 nucleotides are TGTGCCAGCAGCTTAGCGGGGGGGAGGGGGTCCTACGAGCAGTACTTC.

The chain couples TRBV4-1 to TRBJ2-7; D not resolved. The CDR3 covers 14 residues. CDR1 MGHRA and CDR2 YSYEKL come from the germline V gene. Trimming shortened V by 2 bases and J by 3 bases, and 11 bases separated the two germline ends. The CDR3 sequence: CASSQYGSLYEQYF. CDR3 in DNA: TGCGCCAGCAGCCAATACGGTTCCCTCTACGAGCAGTACTTC.

V usage is TRBV28 and J usage is TRBJ1-5; 9 bases agree with TRBD1. Trimming at V came to 7 bases and at J to 3 bases, leaving 7 bases not matched to a gene. The CDR3 sequence is 15 residues long. Per the germline V gene, CDR1 is MDHEN and CDR2 is SYDVKM. The CDR3 region has the DNA TGTGCCAGCAACCTGGGGACAGGGAACAATCAGCCCCAGCATTTT. Its translation: CASNLGTGNNQPQHF.

The V gene is TRBV10-2, the J gene TRBJ1-5; D not certain. Germline CDR1 WSHSY, CDR2 SAAADI. The CDR3 spans 14 residues. Trimming cost V 2 bases and J 7 bases, with 12 bases left between them. DNA of the CDR3: TGCGCCAGCAGTGAGAATGGCCCGAACCAGCCCCAGCATTTT. Protein: CASSENGPNQPQHF.

This clone was seen only a few times. The J gene is TRBJ1-4, the V gene TRBV19, with TRBD1 matching over 7 bases. J lost 6 bases, V lost 4 bases, and 5 bases had no gene match. Germline-derived CDR1 and CDR2 are LNHDA and SQIVND (reference sequence). The CDR3 contains 14 residues. In DNA, the CDR3 is TGTGCCAGTAGTACACAGGGGATGGATGAAAAACTGTTTTTT. It encodes CASSTQGMDEKLFF.

The CDR3 protein is CASSLAQTGELFF. The DNA of the CDR3 is TGTGCCAGCAGCTTAGCGCAGACCGGGGAGCTGTTTTTT. V gene TRBV7-6 combines with J gene TRBJ2-2; no definite D call. Deletions cut 0 bases from V and 5 bases from J, with 4 bases between. Germline CDR1 and CDR2: SGHVS and FNYEAQ. The CDR3 sequence is 13 residues long.

The V and J genes are TRBV28 and TRBJ1-2; 8 bases line up with TRBD1. Germline loops: CDR1 MDHEN, CDR2 SYDVKM. The CDR3 sequence is 14 residues long. V shed 6 bases, J shed 7 bases, and the junction held 10 bases outside the gene matches. For the CDR3, the DNA is TGTGCCAGCAGGGAGCACAGGGGGTTTGGTGGCTACACCTTC. Translation: CASREHRGFGGYTF.

The chain couples TRBV28 to TRBJ1-5; 9 bases agree with TRBD1. The V gene end was trimmed by 3 bases and the J gene end by 1 base; junction bases not matched to a gene: 4. Germline loops: CDR1 MDHEN, CDR2 SYDVKM. CDR3 length equals 16 residues. The CDR3, as DNA: TGTGCCAGCAGTTTGGGGACAGGGCCCAGCAATCAGCCCCAGCATTTT. Translated, it gives CASSLGTGPSNQPQHF.

This chain links TRBV28 with TRBJ2-1, with TRBD2 as a possible D gene (5 bases). The V gene's germline CDR1 is MDHEN and CDR2 SYDVKM. This CDR3 contains 16 residues. Trimming took off 3 bases at V and 2 bases at J, with 14 bases between the two ends. The CDR3 reads CASSFLAGGAYNEQFF. The CDR3 DNA follows: TGTGCCAGCAGTTTCTTGGCGGGTGGTGCCTACAATGAGCAGTTCTTC.

CDR3: CASSPFSGRAITDTQYF. As DNA, the CDR3 is TGTGCCAGCAGCCCCTTTAGCGGGAGGGCCATAACAGATACGCAGTATTTT. The J gene is TRBJ2-3, the V gene TRBV9, with TRBD2 identical over 11 bases. V was pared by 4 bases and J by 3 bases, with 10 bases of the junction left unmatched. Germline V gene data show CDR1 as SGDLS and CDR2 as YYNGEE. This CDR3 comprises 17 residues.

The chain combines TRBV7-6 with TRBJ2-7; TRBD2 matches at 7 bases. The ends lost 4 bases at V and 1 base at J; junction bases unmatched: 7. The CDR3 loop spans 15 amino acids. Germline CDR1 and CDR2: SGHVS and FNYEAQ. CDR3 nucleotide sequence: TGTGCCAGCAGCTCCCGAGCGGGACTTTCCTACGAGCAGTACTTC. Translated, it gives CASSSRAGLSYEQYF.

The V and J genes are TRBV2 and TRBJ1-6; TRBD1 might be the D (6 bases). CDR1 SNHLY and CDR2 FYNNEI come from the germline V gene. The ends were cut back, 10 bases at V and 6 bases at J, with 16 bases in the middle. The CDR3 runs 14 residues. The CDR3 coding sequence is TGTGCCAACCACCCCGGGACACCTAATTCACCCCTCCACTTT. Its protein product is CANHPGTPNSPLHF.

Details on this clone: At one end, the junction sequence differs from germline, possibly due to a read error. CDR3 in DNA: TGTGCTAGCAGCCGGATACAGGGAAATAATGAAAAACTGTTTTTT. Protein: CASSRIQGNNEKLFF. The rearrangement uses TRBV7-7 and TRBJ1-4; tentatively, D is TRBD1 (6 bases). The germline V gene encodes CDR1 SSHAT and CDR2 FNYEAQ (reference sequence). The CDR3 extends over 15 amino acids.

As regards this clone: The identical CDR3 is also encoded by other nucleotide sequences in the sample. The chain links TRBV7-3 to TRBJ2-7, with D tentatively TRBD2 (6 bases). V was shortened by 5 bases and J by 7 bases, with 15 bases between the two germline ends. The germline V gene has CDR1 SGHTA and CDR2 FQGTGA. The CDR3 is made up of 13 amino acids. CDR3: CASSLYDGLEQYF. CDR3 bases: TGTGCCAGCAGCCTGTACGATGGACTAGAGCAGTACTTC.

The chain carries TRBV7-2 and TRBJ2-7; the match to TRBD2 covers 12 bases. Germline lookup yields CDR1 SGHTA and CDR2 FQGNSA. The trim removed 1 base at V and 2 bases at J, leaving 12 bases unmatched. This CDR3 is built from 19 residues. The DNA of the CDR3 is TGTGCCAGCAGCTTAGGGTTTCTAGCGGGAGGGCCCTCCACCTACGAGCAGTACTTC. Its protein product is CASSLGFLAGGPSTYEQYF.

CDR3 loop: CASDGGQGGTDTQYF. CDR3 bases: TGTGCCAGCGACGGGGGACAGGGGGGCACAGATACGCAGTATTTT. This chain links TRBV28 with TRBJ2-3; 11 nucleotides match TRBD1. CDR1 is MDHEN and CDR2 is SYDVKM in the germline V gene. This CDR3 region has 15 residues. V lost 8 bases and J lost 1; bases outside the gene matches: 5.

This clone was counted between two and nine times. This sequence joins TRBV7-9 and TRBJ1-5; 9 bases match TRBD1. The CDR3 covers 14 residues. Germline CDR1 and CDR2: SEHNR and FQNEAQ (reference sequence). V trimming: 5 bases; J trimming: 5 bases; junction bases outside the gene matches: 4. Here the CDR3 reads CASSARTGDQPQHF. The CDR3 nucleotides are TGTGCCAGCAGCGCCCGGACAGGGGATCAGCCCCAGCATTTT. Based on the CDR3 plus reference TRBV7-9 and TRBJ1-5, the full variable domain is DTGVSQNPRHKITKRGQNVTFRCDPISEHNRLYWYRQTLGQGPEFLTYFQNEAQLEKSRLLSDRFSAERPKGSFSTLEIQRTEQGDSAMYLCASSARTGDQPQHFGDGTRLSIL.

V is TRBV4-3 and J is TRBJ2-3; unclear D gene. Germline CDR1 LGHNA, CDR2 YSLEER. The CDR3 has 15 amino acids. The ends were cut back, 1 base at V and 0 bases at J, with 8 bases in the middle. CDR3 DNA sequence: TGCGCCAGCAGCCAAGCGGGTACTAGCACAGATACGCAGTATTTT. Amino acids: CASSQAGTSTDTQYF.

The chain has TRBV2 and TRBJ2-3; 10 bases align to TRBD2. The V and J ends lost 7 bases and 1 base, in that order; junction bases with no gene match: 5. The CDR3 sequence is 15 residues long. Per the germline V gene, CDR1 is SNHLY and CDR2 is FYNNEI. This CDR3 reads CASKTGTSGTDTQYF. CDR3 DNA sequence: TGTGCCAGCAAAACTGGGACTAGCGGCACAGATACGCAGTATTTT.

V usage is TRBV10-1 and J usage is TRBJ1-1; D gene uncertain. This CDR3 is 15 amino acids long. Germline CDR1 is WNHNN and CDR2 is SYGVQD (reference sequence). Trimming left V 0 bases short and J 8 bases short, with 16 bases between. The CDR3 DNA reads as TGCGCCAGCAGTGAGTCGTTGATGGCAGGAAGCGAAGCTTTCTTT. Protein sequence: CASSESLMAGSEAFF.

The CDR3 nucleotides read TGTGCCAGCAGGACCGAACAGGTCTACGAGCAGTACTTC. Translating gives CASRTEQVYEQYF. The rearrangement uses TRBV28 and TRBJ2-7; the D gene is possibly TRBD1 (5 bases). Trimming removed 6 bases at V and 3 bases at J, with 12 bases between. The CDR3 consists of 13 residues. The germline V gene encodes CDR1 MDHEN and CDR2 SYDVKM.

This chain uses TRBV6-5 with TRBJ1-3, with 7 bases aligning to TRBD1. The J segment lost 2 bases and the V segment lost 6 bases, leaving 4 bases of the junction unmatched. This CDR3 region has 14 residues. CDR1 MNHEY and CDR2 SVGAGI come from the germline V gene. CDR3 region: CASSRQGPGNTIYF. Written as DNA, the CDR3 is TGTGCCAGCAGCCGACAGGGCCCTGGAAACACCATATATTTT.

The chain recombines TRBV5-4 with TRBJ1-1; 7 bases agree with TRBD1. V lost 3 bases and J lost 3; bases outside the gene matches: 11. CDR1 is SGHNT, CDR2 YYREEE, per germline (reference sequence). The CDR3 is 16 amino acids. CDR3: CASSSSKDRADTEAFF. The CDR3 DNA reads as TGTGCCAGCAGCTCCTCCAAAGACAGGGCCGACACTGAAGCTTTCTTT.

V is TRBV7-6 and J is TRBJ2-3; no definite D call. The CDR3 is 15 amino acids. The ends were cut back, 2 bases at V and 4 bases at J, with 13 bases in the middle. Germline V CDR1 and CDR2: SGHVS, FNYEAQ. CDR3 nucleotide sequence: TGTGCCAGCAGCTTATATGCGAGACTCTCAGATACGCAGTATTTT. Translating gives CASSLYARLSDTQYF.

CDR3 DNA: TGTGCCAGCAGCTTAATCAGGGCCGGGGCCAACGTCCTGACTTTC. Amino acid sequence: CASSLIRAGANVLTF. The chain recombines TRBV7-2 with TRBJ2-6; D possibly corresponds to TRBD1 (5 bases). The CDR3 is made up of 15 amino acids. V lost 2 bases, J lost 4 bases, and 9 bases lay in between. Germline V gene lookup returns CDR1 SGHTA and CDR2 FQGNSA.